This T cell receptor (beta chain) comes out of a study of blood T cell repertoires in COVID-19. As for the study in general: Whether acute or convalescent, the COVID-19 samples came from the United States, Italy and Spain. Sample material is recorded as cDNA or gDNA derived from T cells, B-cell-depleted T cells, or PBMCs.

The V gene's germline CDR1 is MNHNY and CDR2 SVGAGI (reference sequence). The junction had 5 bases not matched to a gene; V was cut back by 4 bases and J by 6 bases. The CDR3 covers 13 residues. As processed by the authors: Estimation of nucleated cell counts relied on the amplification of reference gene primers. The protocol was immunoSEQ multiplex PCR, while the TCRdb copy is restricted to in-frame clones and leaves out a portion. V, J and clone size are those of that table, while D and trimming were read from the DNA. The profile shows 140,000 to 150,000 clones, about four fifths of them singletons.

What was sequenced was peripheral blood. The V call is TRBV6-6, the J call TRBJ1-1, with 7 bases aligning to TRBD1. The TCR comes from a human donor with acute or convalescent COVID-19. The donor label of this sample is uncertain. As DNA, the CDR3 is TGTGCCAGCAGTTCCAACAGGGGCTCTGAAGCTTTCTTT. It encodes CASSSNRGSEAFF.